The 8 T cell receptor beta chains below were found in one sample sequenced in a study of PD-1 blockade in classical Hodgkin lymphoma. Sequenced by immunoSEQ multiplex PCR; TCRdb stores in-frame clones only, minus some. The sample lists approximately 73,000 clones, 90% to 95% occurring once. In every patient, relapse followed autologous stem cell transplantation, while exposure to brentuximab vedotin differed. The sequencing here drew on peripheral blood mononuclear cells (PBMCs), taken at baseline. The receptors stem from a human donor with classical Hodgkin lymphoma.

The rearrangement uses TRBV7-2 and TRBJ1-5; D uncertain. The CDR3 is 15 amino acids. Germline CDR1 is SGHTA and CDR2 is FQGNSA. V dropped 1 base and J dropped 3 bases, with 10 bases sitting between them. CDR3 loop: CASSLGGQVNQPQHF. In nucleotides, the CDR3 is TGTGCCAGCAGCTTAGGAGGGCAAGTCAATCAGCCCCAGCATTTT.

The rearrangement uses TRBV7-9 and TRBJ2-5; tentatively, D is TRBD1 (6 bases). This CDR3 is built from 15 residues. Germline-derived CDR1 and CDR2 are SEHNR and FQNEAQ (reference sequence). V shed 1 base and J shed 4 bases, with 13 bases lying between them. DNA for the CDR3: TGTGCCAGCAGCTTAGTACAGGGTGGAGGAGAGACCCAGTACTTC. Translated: CASSLVQGGGETQYF.

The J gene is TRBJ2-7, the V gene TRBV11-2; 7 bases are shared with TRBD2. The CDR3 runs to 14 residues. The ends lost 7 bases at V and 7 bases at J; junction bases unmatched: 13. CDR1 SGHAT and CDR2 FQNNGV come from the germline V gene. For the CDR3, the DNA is TGTGCCAGCACAGGCGGGACTACTATTTCGGAGCAGTACTTC. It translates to CASTGGTTISEQYF.

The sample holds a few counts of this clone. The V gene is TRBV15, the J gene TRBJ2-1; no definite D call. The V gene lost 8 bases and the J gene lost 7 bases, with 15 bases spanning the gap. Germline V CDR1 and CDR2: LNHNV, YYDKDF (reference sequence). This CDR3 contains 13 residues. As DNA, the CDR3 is TGTGCCACCCACCTCGGCAGTCAGAATGAGCAGTTCTTC. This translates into CATHLGSQNEQFF.

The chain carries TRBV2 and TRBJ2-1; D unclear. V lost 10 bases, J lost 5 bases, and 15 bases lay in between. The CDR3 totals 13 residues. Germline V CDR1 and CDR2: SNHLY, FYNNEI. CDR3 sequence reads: CATMGIRNNEQFF. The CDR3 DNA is TGTGCCACCATGGGTATTAGAAACAATGAGCAGTTCTTC.

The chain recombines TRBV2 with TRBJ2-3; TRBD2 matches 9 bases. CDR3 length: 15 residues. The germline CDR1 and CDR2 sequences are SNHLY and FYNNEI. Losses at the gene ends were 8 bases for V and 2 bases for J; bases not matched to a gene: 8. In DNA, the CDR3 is TGTGCCAGCCGGCCTAGCGGGGCCATCACAGATACGCAGTATTTT. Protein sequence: CASRPSGAITDTQYF.

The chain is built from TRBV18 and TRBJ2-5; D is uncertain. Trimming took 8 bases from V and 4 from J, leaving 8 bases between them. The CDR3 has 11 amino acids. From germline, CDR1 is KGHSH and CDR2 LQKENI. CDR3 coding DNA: TGTGCCAGCAGGACGGGAGAGACCCAGTACTTC. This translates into CASRTGETQYF. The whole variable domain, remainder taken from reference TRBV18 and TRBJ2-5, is NAGVMQNPRHLVRRRGQEARLRCSPMKGHSHVYWYRQLPEEGLKFMVYLQKENIIDESGMPKERFSAEFPKEGPSILRIQQVVRGDSAAYFCASRTGETQYFGPGTRLLVL.

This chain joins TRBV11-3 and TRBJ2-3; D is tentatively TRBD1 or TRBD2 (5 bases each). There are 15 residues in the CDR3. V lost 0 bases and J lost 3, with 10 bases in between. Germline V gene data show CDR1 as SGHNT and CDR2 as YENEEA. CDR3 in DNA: TGTGCCAGCAGCTTAGACGGGGCCGGTACAGATACGCAGTATTTT. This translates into CASSLDGAGTDTQYF.